These 5 T cell receptor beta chains share one sample of origin, sequenced in a study of blood T cell repertoires in COVID-19. Sequencing used immunoSEQ multiplex PCR; TCRdb keeps in-frame clones, though not all of them. The table lists 400,000 or so clones, 80% to 90% of them singletons. Sequences were obtained from PBMCs or T cells enriched from blood (not recorded which). Receptors were obtained from a middle-aged man in a cohort exposed to, infected with or recovered from COVID-19 (not recorded which).

Of note for this clone: Other DNA sequences in the same sample also yield this CDR3. This sequence joins TRBV9 and TRBJ2-7, with 8 bases fitting TRBD2. V lost 0 bases and J lost 1; bases outside the gene matches: 3. CDR1 SGDLS and CDR2 YYNGEE come from the germline V gene. The CDR3 spans 15 residues. In nucleotides, the CDR3 is TGTGCCAGCAGCGTAGGGGCTAGCGGGTCCTACGAGCAGTACTTC. This gives the protein CASSVGASGSYEQYF.

The genes are TRBV6-1 and TRBJ1-2; no definite D call. Germline V CDR1 and CDR2: MNHNS, SASEGT. CDR3 length: 13 amino acids. Trimming removed 5 bases at V and 4 bases at J, with 11 bases between. CDR3 DNA sequence: TGTGCCAGCAGTCCATCACCGAGCTATGGCTACACCTTC. It specifies CASSPSPSYGYTF.

This rearrangement joins TRBV7-9 to TRBJ1-2; D is unclear. Germline CDR1 and CDR2: SEHNR and FQNEAQ (reference sequence). There are 11 residues in the CDR3. Trimming took off 5 bases at V and 6 bases at J, with 7 bases between the two ends. CDR3 sequence reads: CASSVSDGYTF. CDR3 in DNA: TGTGCCAGCAGCGTTAGTGATGGCTACACCTTC.

The chain links TRBV19 to TRBJ1-2; no definite D call. This CDR3 contains 17 residues. The germline V and J ends were trimmed by 5 bases and 5 bases, with 24 bases remaining between them. Germline V gene sequence: CDR1 LNHDA, CDR2 SQIVND (reference sequence). The CDR3 region is CASSAPPAGGSSYGYTF. The CDR3, as DNA: TGTGCCAGTAGTGCGCCCCCCGCAGGAGGGTCCAGTTATGGCTACACCTTC.

The chain is built from TRBV30 and TRBJ2-5; D not certain. V was cut by 5 bases and J by 4 bases, with 11 bases left in between. This CDR3 region has 12 residues. Germline V gene sequence: CDR1 GTSNPN, CDR2 SVGIG (reference sequence). This CDR3 is CAWGIFGETQYF. The CDR3 DNA follows: TGTGCCTGGGGAATATTCGGAGAGACCCAGTACTTC.